The 22 T cell receptor beta chains reported below all come from one sample, sequenced in a study of blood T cell repertoires in COVID-19. Libraries were prepared by immunoSEQ multiplex PCR; TCRdb keeps only in-frame clonotypes and omits some of them. Among roughly 150,000 clones listed, just under 90% were seen once. Sequenced: peripheral blood. These receptor sequences come from a woman in her 70s with COVID-19, enrolled during active disease.

The chain links TRBV28 to TRBJ1-1; TRBD1 might be the D (5 bases). Trimming cost V 6 bases and J 8 bases, with 25 bases left between them. CDR1 is MDHEN and CDR2 is SYDVKM in the germline V gene. CDR3 length: 16 residues. Here the CDR3 reads CASSTPGTNMVPEAFF. The CDR3 region has the DNA TGTGCCAGCAGCACACCAGGGACTAACATGGTCCCCGAAGCTTTCTTT.

This chain uses TRBV7-8 with TRBJ1-2, with 8 bases lining up with TRBD1. The length of the CDR3 is 15 residues. The trim removed 1 base at V and 3 bases at J, leaving 4 bases unmatched. Germline CDR1 and CDR2: SGHVS and FQNEAQ. The CDR3 sequence is CASSLERTGYYGYTF. Written as DNA, the CDR3 is TGTGCCAGCAGCTTAGAAAGGACAGGGTACTATGGCTACACCTTC.

The chain combines TRBV6-4 with TRBJ1-1; D gene ambiguous. The CDR3 contains 14 residues. Germline V gives CDR1 MRHNA, CDR2 SNTAGT. Trimming removed 6 bases from V and 5 bases from J, with 16 bases in between. The chain's CDR3 is CASSESGGRTEAFF. The CDR3 nucleotides read TGTGCCAGCAGCGAAAGCGGAGGGCGAACTGAAGCTTTCTTT.

The CDR3 reads CASTQNAYNEQFF. The CDR3 nucleotides read TGTGCCAGCACCCAGAATGCCTACAATGAGCAGTTCTTC. The chain recombines TRBV2 with TRBJ2-1; D unresolved. Germline lookup yields CDR1 SNHLY and CDR2 FYNNEI. This CDR3 comprises 13 residues. V gave up 7 bases and J gave up 2 bases, with 9 bases separating them.

This chain uses TRBV7-9 with TRBJ2-4, with D possibly being TRBD2 (6 bases). The germline V and J ends were trimmed by 6 bases and 6 bases, with 15 bases remaining between them. Germline loops: CDR1 SEHNR, CDR2 FQNEAQ (reference sequence). The CDR3 spans 14 residues. CDR3 loop: CASSRGGALNIQYF. CDR3 nucleotides: TGTGCCAGCAGTCGCGGAGGGGCACTAAACATTCAGTACTTC.

The J gene is TRBJ2-5, the V gene TRBV2, with TRBD2 matching 13 bases. V was clipped by 8 bases and J by 10 bases; unmatched bases: 10. CDR1 is SNHLY and CDR2 is FYNNEI in the germline V gene. CDR3 size: 14 residues. The CDR3 DNA follows: TGTGCCAGCGGCCAACTAGCGGGGGGGCCGGACCAGTACTTC. It specifies CASGQLAGGPDQYF.

The chain has TRBV19 and TRBJ1-4; 9 bases are a match to TRBD1. Trimming took 5 bases from V and 13 from J; bases not matched to a gene: 11. The CDR3 totals 14 residues. The germline V gene encodes CDR1 LNHDA and CDR2 SQIVND (reference sequence). CDR3 sequence: CASSDRGEVGGLFF. CDR3 in DNA: TGTGCCAGTAGTGACAGGGGGGAAGTCGGGGGACTGTTTTTT.

The chain joins TRBV10-1 to TRBJ1-1, with D possibly matching TRBD1 (6 bases). Trimming left V 3 bases short and J 1 base short, with 12 bases between. This CDR3 has 15 amino acids. Germline V gene data show CDR1 as WNHNN and CDR2 as SYGVQD (reference sequence). The CDR3 coding sequence is TGCGCCAGCAGTGATCCAACGACAGGGAACACTGAAGCTTTCTTT. Translated: CASSDPTTGNTEAFF.

The sample holds one count of this clone. The chain links TRBV9 to TRBJ2-2, with 11 bases lining up with TRBD2. Germline V gene lookup returns CDR1 SGDLS and CDR2 YYNGEE. This CDR3 comprises 16 residues. V was clipped by 4 bases and J by 3 bases; unmatched bases: 5. This CDR3 reads CASSPTSGGHTGELFF. DNA of the CDR3: TGTGCCAGCAGCCCCACTAGCGGGGGCCACACCGGGGAGCTGTTTTTT.

The rearrangement uses TRBV6-5 and TRBJ2-7; D is uncertain. The CDR3 covers 12 residues. From germline, CDR1 is MNHEY and CDR2 SVGAGI. Trimming removed 5 bases from V and 2 bases from J, with 7 bases in between. The CDR3 loop is CASSILTYEQYF. CDR3 in DNA: TGTGCCAGCAGTATTCTAACCTACGAGCAGTACTTC.

The chain employs TRBV6-5 and TRBJ1-1; D is possibly TRBD1 (6 bases). The CDR3 loop spans 15 amino acids. Deletions cut 2 bases from V and 5 bases from J, with 15 bases between. Germline loops: CDR1 MNHEY, CDR2 SVGAGI. CDR3 residues: CASSYPKGGETEAFF. The DNA of the CDR3 is TGTGCCAGCAGTTACCCGAAAGGGGGAGAGACTGAAGCTTTCTTT.

The V gene is TRBV7-9, the J gene TRBJ1-3; D gene unclear. The CDR3 spans 11 residues. Germline CDR1 and CDR2: SEHNR and FQNEAQ (reference sequence). V dropped 2 bases and J dropped 6 bases, with 2 bases sitting between them. The DNA of the CDR3 is TGTGCCAGCAGCTTACTAAACACCATATATTTT. Protein: CASSLLNTIYF. The variable domain in full, with the rest retrieved from reference TRBV7-9 and TRBJ1-3, is DTGVSQNPRHKITKRGQNVTFRCDPISEHNRLYWYRQTLGQGPEFLTYFQNEAQLEKSRLLSDRFSAERPKGSFSTLEIQRTEQGDSAMYLCASSLLNTIYFGEGSWLTVV.

The CDR3, as DNA: TGTGCCAGCAGCCAAGATCGGGGTTATAATTCACCCCTCCACTTT. Translation: CASSQDRGYNSPLHF. The J gene is TRBJ1-6, the V gene TRBV14; D is ambiguous. CDR3 length: 15 amino acids. The V end lost 0 bases, the J end lost 4 bases, and 7 bases lay between the germline ends. Germline V gene sequence: CDR1 SGHDN, CDR2 FVKESK.

Here the CDR3 DNA reads TGCGCCAGCAGTCTTCCAGTATCTCTCCGGGCCAACGTCCTGACTTTC. It is translated as CASSLPVSLRANVLTF. The J gene is TRBJ2-6, the V gene TRBV5-1; D is ambiguous. V lost 5 bases and J 5 bases, leaving 17 bases between the germline ends. Germline CDR1 reads SGHRS; CDR2 reads YFSETQ. There are 16 residues in the CDR3.

The chain links TRBV18 to TRBJ1-1; 10 bases are shared with TRBD1. Germline V lookup: CDR1 KGHSH, CDR2 LQKENI. CDR3 length: 13 amino acids. V shed 4 bases, J shed 4 bases, and the junction held 0 bases outside the gene matches. Here the CDR3 DNA reads TGTGCCAGCTCACGGACAGGGGGCACTGAAGCTTTCTTT. It translates to CASSRTGGTEAFF. Full variable domain (rest looked up from reference TRBV18 and TRBJ1-1): NAGVMQNPRHLVRRRGQEARLRCSPMKGHSHVYWYRQLPEEGLKFMVYLQKENIIDESGMPKERFSAEFPKEGPSILRIQQVVRGDSAAYFCASSRTGGTEAFFGQGTRLTVV.

Only one count was recorded for this clone. The V and J genes are TRBV6-2 or TRBV6-3 and TRBJ1-2, with TRBD1 matching 7 bases. After removal of 6 bases from V and 1 base from J, the junction contained 8 bases not matched to a gene. The CDR3 runs 15 residues. Germline-derived CDR1 and CDR2 are MNHEY and SVGEGT. The CDR3 sequence is CASSPGTDYNYGYTF. For the CDR3, the DNA is TGTGCCAGCAGCCCCGGGACAGACTATAACTATGGCTACACCTTC.

The chain is built from TRBV3-1 (or the pseudogene TRBV3-2) and TRBJ2-7, with D uncertain. Germline V gene lookup returns CDR1 LGHDT and CDR2 YNNKEL (reference sequence). The CDR3 is made up of 16 amino acids. The V gene lost 1 base and the J gene lost 0 bases, with 13 bases spanning the gap. CDR3 bases: TGTGCCAGCAGCCAAGGAATTCCCCCCTACTCCTACGAGCAGTACTTC. Protein: CASSQGIPPYSYEQYF.

The V call is TRBV2, the J call TRBJ2-1; TRBD2 agrees at 7 bases. The CDR3 has 13 residues. After removal of 7 bases from V and 4 bases from J, the junction contained 4 bases not matched to a gene. The V gene's germline CDR1 is SNHLY and CDR2 FYNNEI. The CDR3 is CASTERGYNEQFF. The CDR3 DNA is TGTGCCAGCACGGAGCGGGGATACAATGAGCAGTTCTTC.

The chain is built from TRBV6-5 and TRBJ1-3; D is unclear. Germline assignment: CDR1 MNHEY and CDR2 SVGAGI. V was cut by 5 bases and J by 0 bases, with 11 bases left in between. The CDR3 totals 15 residues. The CDR3 is CASSPSWSSGNTIYF. CDR3 nucleotides: TGTGCCAGCAGTCCTTCATGGAGCTCTGGAAACACCATATATTTT.

The genes are TRBV2 and TRBJ2-7; 10 nucleotides match TRBD1. The V gene's germline CDR1 is SNHLY and CDR2 FYNNEI. CDR3 size: 14 residues. Trimming at V came to 6 bases and at J to 2 bases, leaving 4 bases not matched to a gene. CDR3 nucleotides: TGTGCCAGCAGGGCGACAGGGGGCCCCTACGAGCAGTACTTC. Protein product: CASRATGGPYEQYF.

This chain uses TRBV28 with TRBJ1-4; D ambiguous. The CDR3 extends over 15 amino acids. Germline V gene data show CDR1 as MDHEN and CDR2 as SYDVKM. The V gene lost 3 bases and the J gene lost 3 bases, with 11 bases spanning the gap. The CDR3 sequence is CASSLAGRANEKLFF. The DNA of the CDR3 is TGTGCCAGCAGTTTGGCGGGGAGGGCTAATGAAAAACTGTTTTTT.

V gene TRBV7-2 combines with J gene TRBJ2-7; TRBD1 agrees at 8 bases. CDR3 length: 14 amino acids. Germline-derived CDR1 and CDR2 are SGHTA and FQGNSA. V shed 5 bases, J shed 3 bases, and the junction held 6 bases outside the gene matches. For the CDR3, the DNA is TGTGCCAGCAGCCCGACAGGGGATGGCTACGAGCAGTACTTC. Amino acids: CASSPTGDGYEQYF.